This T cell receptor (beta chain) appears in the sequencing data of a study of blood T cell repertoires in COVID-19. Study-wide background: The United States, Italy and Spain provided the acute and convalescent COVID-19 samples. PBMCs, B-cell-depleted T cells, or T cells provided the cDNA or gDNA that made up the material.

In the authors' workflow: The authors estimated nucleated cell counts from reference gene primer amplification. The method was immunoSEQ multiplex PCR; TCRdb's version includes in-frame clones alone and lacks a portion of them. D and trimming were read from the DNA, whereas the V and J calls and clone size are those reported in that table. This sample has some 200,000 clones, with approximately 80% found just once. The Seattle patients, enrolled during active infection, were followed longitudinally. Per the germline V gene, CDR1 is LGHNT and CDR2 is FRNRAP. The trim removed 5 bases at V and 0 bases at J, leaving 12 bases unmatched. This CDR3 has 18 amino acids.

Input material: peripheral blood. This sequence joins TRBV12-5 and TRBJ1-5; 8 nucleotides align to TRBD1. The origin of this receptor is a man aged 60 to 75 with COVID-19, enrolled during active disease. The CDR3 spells CASGTWTGQTYSNQPQHF. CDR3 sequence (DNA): TGTGCTAGTGGTACCTGGACAGGGCAAACGTATAGCAATCAGCCCCAGCATTTT.